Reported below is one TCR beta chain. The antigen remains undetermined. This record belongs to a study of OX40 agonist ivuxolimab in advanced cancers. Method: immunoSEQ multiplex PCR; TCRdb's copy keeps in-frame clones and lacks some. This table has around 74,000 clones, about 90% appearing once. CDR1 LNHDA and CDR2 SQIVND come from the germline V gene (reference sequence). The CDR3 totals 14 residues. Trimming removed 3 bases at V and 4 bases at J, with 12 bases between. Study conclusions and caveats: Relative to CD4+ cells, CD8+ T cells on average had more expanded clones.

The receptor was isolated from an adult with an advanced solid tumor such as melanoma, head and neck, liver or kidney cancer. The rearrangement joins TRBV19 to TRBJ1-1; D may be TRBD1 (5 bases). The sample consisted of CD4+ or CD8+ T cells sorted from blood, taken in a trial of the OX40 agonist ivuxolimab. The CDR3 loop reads CASSMVQGGTEAFF. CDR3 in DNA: TGTGCCAGTAGTATGGTTCAGGGCGGCACTGAAGCTTTCTTT.